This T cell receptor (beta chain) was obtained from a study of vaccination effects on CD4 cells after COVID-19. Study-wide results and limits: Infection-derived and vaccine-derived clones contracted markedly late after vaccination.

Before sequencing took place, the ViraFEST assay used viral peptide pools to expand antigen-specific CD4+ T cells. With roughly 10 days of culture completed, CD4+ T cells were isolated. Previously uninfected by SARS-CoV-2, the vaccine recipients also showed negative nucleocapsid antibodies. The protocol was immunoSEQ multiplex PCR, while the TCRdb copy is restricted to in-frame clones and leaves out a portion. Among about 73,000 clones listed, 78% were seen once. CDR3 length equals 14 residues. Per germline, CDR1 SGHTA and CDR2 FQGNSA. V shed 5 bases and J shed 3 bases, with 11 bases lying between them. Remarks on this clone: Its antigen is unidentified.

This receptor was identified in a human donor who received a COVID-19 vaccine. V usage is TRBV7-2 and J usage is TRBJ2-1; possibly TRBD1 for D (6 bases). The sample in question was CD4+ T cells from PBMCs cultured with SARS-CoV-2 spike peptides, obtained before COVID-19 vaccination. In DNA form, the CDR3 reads TGTGCCAGCAGCAGCCGACAGGTCTACAATGAGCAGTTCTTC. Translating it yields CASSSRQVYNEQFF.